This entry lists 10 T cell receptor beta chains sequenced from one sample in a study of human T cells and chemical hapten exposure. TCRdb re-derived calls from the RACE reads in MiXCR, one entry per CDR3 protein. The table has about 89,000 distinct CDR3 sequences, under 15% seen once. Time point indicated: patch test 3, about 24 weeks after DPC sensitization. Treatment of the sample: therapeutic diphenylcyclopropenone sensitization with weekly scalp DPC. Material: whole blood, obtained in connection with sensitization to the hapten diphenylcyclopropenone (DPC). These receptors were taken from a woman in her fifties or sixties with alopecia areata. Some clones in this sample may be carry-over from other donors' samples.

The CDR3 bases are TGTGCCAGCAGCCAAGATTTAGCAGCTGAAGCTTTCTTT. It translates to CASSQDLAAEAFF. The V call is TRBV3-1, the J call TRBJ1-1, with D unclear. Germline V gene lookup returns CDR1 LGHDT and CDR2 YNNKEL (reference sequence). Trimming left V 0 bases short and J 6 bases short, with 8 bases between. The length of the CDR3 is 13 residues.

This clonotype was detected a few times. The V call is TRBV7-9, the J call TRBJ1-6, with D hard to call. Germline V gives CDR1 SEHNR, CDR2 FQNEAQ (reference sequence). The V end was cut by 0 bases, the J end by 7 bases, with 10 bases between. This CDR3 region has 15 residues. For the CDR3, the DNA is TGTGCCAGCAGCTTAGCGGGCCCAGGCAATTCACCCCTCCACTTT. Translated: CASSLAGPGNSPLHF.

This clonotype was picked up a small number of times. V gene TRBV10-1 combines with J gene TRBJ2-5; 8 nucleotides line up with TRBD1. V trimming: 9 bases; J trimming: 1 base; junction bases outside the gene matches: 1. CDR1 and CDR2 (germline): WNHNN, SYGVQD (reference sequence). The CDR3 spans 12 residues. The CDR3 bases are TGCGCCAGGACAGGGGTCCAAGAGACCCAGTACTTC. Encoded protein: CARTGVQETQYF.

This clonotype was observed a handful of times. The rearrangement joins TRBV7-7 to TRBJ2-2; no clear D. The V and J ends lost 4 bases and 6 bases respectively, with 9 bases between them. CDR3 size: 13 residues. CDR1 is SSHAT, CDR2 FNYEAQ, per germline (reference sequence). The DNA for the CDR3 is TGTGCCAGCAGCTCCCGGCCCGCCGGGGAGCTGTTTTTT. As protein: CASSSRPAGELFF.

This clonotype occurred a few times. The V gene is TRBV11-2, the J gene TRBJ1-1; D is uncertain. This CDR3 contains 14 residues. The germline V and J ends were trimmed by 6 bases and 6 bases, with 17 bases remaining between them. Germline CDR1 SGHAT, CDR2 FQNNGV. Written as DNA, the CDR3 is TGTGCCAGCAGTCTCGGACTAGTTGGGGCTGAAGCTTTCTTT. It is translated as CASSLGLVGAEAFF.

This chain connects TRBV5-6 to TRBJ1-1; D is undetermined. This CDR3 is built from 13 residues. V was pared by 2 bases and J by 1 base, with 6 bases between. Germline values: CDR1 SGHDT, CDR2 YYEEEE. CDR3 amino acids: CASSFYRNTEAFF. CDR3 nucleotides: TGTGCCAGCAGCTTTTACAGGAACACTGAAGCTTTCTTT. Drawing the rest from reference TRBV5-6 and TRBJ1-1, the complete variable domain is DAGVTQSPTHLIKTRGQQVTLRCSPKSGHDTVSWYQQALGQGPQFIFQYYEEEERQRGNFPDRFSGHQFPNYSSELNVNALLLGDSALYLCASSFYRNTEAFFGQGTRLTVV.

In its sample, this clonotype was seen many times. The chain combines TRBV27 with TRBJ1-2; 11 bases are a match to TRBD1. With V trimmed by 6 bases and J by 6 bases, 15 bases remained unmatched. The CDR3 consists of 17 residues. Germline CDR1 reads MNHEY; CDR2 reads SMNVEV (reference sequence). The DNA for the CDR3 is TGTGCCAGCAGCACTTTCCCCCGGGACAGGGGGGTTAATGGCTACACCTTC. It is translated as CASSTFPRDRGVNGYTF.

The sample holds many counts of this clonotype. The chain carries TRBV6-1 and TRBJ2-3; 10 bases match TRBD1. Per germline, CDR1 MNHNS and CDR2 SASEGT. The length of the CDR3 is 14 residues. V was clipped by 6 bases and J by 6 bases; unmatched bases: 6. The CDR3 DNA reads as TGTGCCAGCAGGAAGACAGGGGGCAAGGATACGCAGTATTTT. Protein sequence: CASRKTGGKDTQYF.

This clonotype was seen many times. The rearrangement joins TRBV12-3 or TRBV12-4 to TRBJ2-3; D unclear. CDR3 length equals 12 residues. Trimming took 2 bases from V and 4 from J, leaving 4 bases between them. CDR3 sequence reads: CASSLNADTQYF. In nucleotides, the CDR3 is TGTGCCAGCAGTTTAAATGCAGATACGCAGTATTTT.

The sample holds many counts of this clonotype. The rearrangement joins TRBV6-1 to TRBJ2-7, with TRBD2 identical over 10 bases. CDR3 length: 16 residues. Germline CDR1 and CDR2: MNHNS and SASEGT. The ends lost 2 bases at V and 3 bases at J; junction bases unmatched: 7. The DNA of the CDR3 is TGTGCCAGCAGTGAAAACTGGCTAGCGGGAGTCTACGAGCAGTACTTC. Amino acids: CASSENWLAGVYEQYF.